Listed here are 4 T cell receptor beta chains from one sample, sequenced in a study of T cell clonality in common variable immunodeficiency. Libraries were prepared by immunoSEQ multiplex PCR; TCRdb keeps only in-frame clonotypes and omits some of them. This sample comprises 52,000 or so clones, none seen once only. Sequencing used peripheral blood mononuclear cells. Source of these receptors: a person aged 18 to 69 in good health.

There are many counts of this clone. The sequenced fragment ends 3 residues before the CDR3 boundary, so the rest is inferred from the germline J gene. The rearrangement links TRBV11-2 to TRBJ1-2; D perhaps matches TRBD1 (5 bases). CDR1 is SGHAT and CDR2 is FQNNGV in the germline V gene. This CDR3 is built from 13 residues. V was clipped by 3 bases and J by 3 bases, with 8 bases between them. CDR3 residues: CASSLWGDYGYTF. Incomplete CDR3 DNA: TGTGCCAGCAGCTTGTGGGGGGACTATGGC.

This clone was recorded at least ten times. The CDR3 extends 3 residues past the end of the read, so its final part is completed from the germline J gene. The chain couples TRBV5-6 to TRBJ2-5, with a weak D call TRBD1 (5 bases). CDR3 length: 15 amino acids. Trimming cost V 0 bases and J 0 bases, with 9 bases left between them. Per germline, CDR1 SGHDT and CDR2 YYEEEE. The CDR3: CASSLETAYQETQYF. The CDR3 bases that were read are TGTGCCAGCAGCTTGGAGACAGCGTACCAAGAGACC.

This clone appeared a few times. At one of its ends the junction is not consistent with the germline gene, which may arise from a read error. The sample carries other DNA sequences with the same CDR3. The CDR3 spells CASSYSGQVDGYTF. The CDR3 DNA, read in part, is TGTGCCAGTAGTTACTCGGGACAGGTGGATGGT. V usage is TRBV19 and J usage is TRBJ1-2; 8 bases are a match to TRBD1. The read finishes 3 residues shy of the CDR3 end, and the germline J gene is used to complete it. The CDR3 contains 14 residues. From germline, CDR1 is LNHDA and CDR2 SQIVND (reference sequence).

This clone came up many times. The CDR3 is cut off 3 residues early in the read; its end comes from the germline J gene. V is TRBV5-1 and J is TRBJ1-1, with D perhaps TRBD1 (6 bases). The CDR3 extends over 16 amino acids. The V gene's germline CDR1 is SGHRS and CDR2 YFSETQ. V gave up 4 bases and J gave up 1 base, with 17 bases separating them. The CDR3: CASSPDTGGRNTEAFF. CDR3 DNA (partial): TGCGCCAGCAGCCCTGACACCGGGGGGCGGAACACTGAA.